The 13 T cell receptor beta chains reported below all come from one sample, sequenced in a study of PD-1 blockade in classical Hodgkin lymphoma. Here immunoSEQ multiplex PCR was the method, and the copy in TCRdb shows in-frame clones only, minus some. In the table there are about 64,000 clones, about 90% of which are singletons. Regarding time point: cycle 4 day 1 (C4D1), after about 6 weeks of nivolumab. Every patient had relapsed following autologous stem cell transplantation, and cohorts differed in brentuximab vedotin exposure. The sample consisted of peripheral blood mononuclear cells (PBMCs), taken before the fourth cycle of nivolumab. Source of these receptors: a human donor with classical Hodgkin lymphoma.

The chain joins TRBV30 to TRBJ2-3; 9 nucleotides match TRBD2. The CDR3 covers 15 residues. CDR1 GTSNPN and CDR2 SVGIG come from the germline V gene (reference sequence). With V trimmed by 3 bases and J by 5 bases, 9 bases remained unmatched. In DNA form, the CDR3 reads TGTGCCTGGAGCCTTAGCGGGGGCTGGGGAGATACGCAGTATTTT. Its translation is CAWSLSGGWGDTQYF.

This clone is a singleton in its sample. The chain carries TRBV15 and TRBJ1-5, with D possibly being TRBD1 (6 bases). The CDR3 has 17 amino acids. The germline V gene has CDR1 LNHNV and CDR2 YYDKDF (reference sequence). The germline V and J ends were trimmed by 3 bases and 7 bases, with 22 bases remaining between them. The CDR3, as DNA: TGTGCCACCAGCAGCATCCTGTACAGGGTGGTCAACCAGCCCCAGCATTTT. Protein: CATSSILYRVVNQPQHF.

CDR3 sequence (DNA): TGTGCCAGTAGCGGACAGGGGTACAATCAGCCCCAGCATTTT. Its protein product is CASSGQGYNQPQHF. This chain uses TRBV19 with TRBJ1-5; 9 nucleotides align to TRBD1. The length of the CDR3 is 14 residues. The germline V gene has CDR1 LNHDA and CDR2 SQIVND (reference sequence). V gave up 6 bases and J gave up 3 bases; unmatched junction bases: 3.

The V call is TRBV7-9, the J call TRBJ2-1, with D perhaps matching TRBD2 (6 bases). CDR1 and CDR2 from the germline V gene are SEHNR and FQNEAQ (reference sequence). The V end lost 2 bases, the J end lost 7 bases, and 9 bases lay between the germline ends. This CDR3 comprises 13 residues. The CDR3 region is CASSLMRENEQFF. The DNA for the CDR3 is TGTGCCAGCAGCTTAATGCGGGAAAATGAGCAGTTCTTC.

This chain links TRBV28 with TRBJ1-1; D uncertain. V was trimmed by 2 bases and J by 5 bases, leaving 15 bases between them. The CDR3 runs to 15 residues. From germline, CDR1 is MDHEN and CDR2 SYDVKM. The CDR3 protein is CASSLTPEGWTEAFF. CDR3 DNA: TGTGCCAGCAGTTTAACCCCCGAGGGATGGACTGAAGCTTTCTTT.

The V and J genes are TRBV6-5 and TRBJ1-4; D not certain. The CDR3 contains 14 residues. Trimming removed 8 bases at V and 4 bases at J, with 14 bases between. Germline CDR1 reads MNHEY; CDR2 reads SVGAGI. In DNA form, the CDR3 reads TGTGCCAGCCGGTCGTTTGGTAGTAATGAAAAACTGTTTTTT. Its translation: CASRSFGSNEKLFF.

The chain carries TRBV29-1 and TRBJ1-2, with 7 bases identical to TRBD1. The V segment lost 7 bases and the J segment 7 bases; nucleotides outside the gene matches: 9. Germline CDR1 SQVTM, CDR2 ANQGSEA. The CDR3 spans 12 residues. CDR3 amino acids: CSAKTGSGGYTF. CDR3 sequence (DNA): TGCAGCGCCAAGACAGGGAGCGGTGGCTACACCTTC.

The chain is built from TRBV6-6 and TRBJ1-3, with D uncertain. Trimming took 8 bases from V and 7 from J, leaving 6 bases between them. The CDR3 is made up of 10 amino acids. CDR1 and CDR2 (germline): MNHNY, SVGAGI (reference sequence). The CDR3 loop is CASGPNTIYF. The CDR3 DNA reads as TGTGCCAGCGGGCCGAACACCATATATTTT.

The chain links TRBV7-4 to TRBJ2-7, with D possibly being TRBD2 (5 bases). Germline CDR1 SGHVT, CDR2 SQSDAQ. V was cut by 5 bases and J by 7 bases, with 21 bases left in between. This CDR3 spans 15 amino acids. CDR3 coding DNA: TGTGCCAGCAGCACCGACGGAGGATTTTCGTTGGAGCAGTACTTC. It translates to CASSTDGGFSLEQYF. Complete variable domain (other parts from reference TRBV7-4 and TRBJ2-7): GAGVSQSPRYKVAKRGRDVALRCDSISGHVTLYWYRQTLGQGSEVLTYSQSDAQRDKSGRPSGRFSAERPERSVSTLKIQRTEQGDSAVYLCASSTDGGFSLEQYFGPGTRLTVT.

The gene calls are TRBV4-1 and TRBJ1-6, with D unresolved. V was pared by 4 bases and J by 6 bases, with 13 bases between. CDR1 MGHRA and CDR2 YSYEKL come from the germline V gene. This CDR3 is 15 amino acids long. Here the CDR3 reads CASSLPPPGNSPLHF. Written as DNA, the CDR3 is TGCGCCAGCAGCCTCCCTCCACCGGGTAATTCACCCCTCCACTTT.

This clone was found once. The rearrangement joins TRBV6-6 to TRBJ2-1, with TRBD2 identical over 7 bases. Looked up from germline, CDR1 is MNHNY and CDR2 is SVGAGI (reference sequence). V dropped 6 bases and J dropped 8; count of bases not matched to a gene: 4. There are 12 residues in the CDR3. The CDR3 loop reads CASSLTSDEQFF. The CDR3 nucleotides are TGTGCCAGCAGCCTCACTAGCGATGAGCAGTTCTTC.

V usage is TRBV6-6 and J usage is TRBJ1-3, with D perhaps TRBD1 (6 bases). The CDR3 contains 14 residues. Looked up from germline, CDR1 is MNHNY and CDR2 is SVGAGI (reference sequence). Trimming cost V 6 bases and J 7 bases, with 16 bases left between them. CDR3: CASSPTGLGNTIYF. In nucleotides, the CDR3 is TGTGCCAGCAGCCCTACAGGGTTAGGGAACACCATATATTTT.

The J gene is TRBJ2-5, the V gene TRBV7-6; D might be TRBD1 (6 bases). The V end lost 0 bases, the J end lost 0 bases, and 14 bases lay between the germline ends. The CDR3 runs 17 residues. Germline CDR1 SGHVS, CDR2 FNYEAQ. CDR3 nucleotides: TGTGCCAGCAGCTTAGCAGGGGCAGGGGAGTACCAAGAGACCCAGTACTTC. It is translated as CASSLAGAGEYQETQYF.